These 31 T cell receptor beta chains were all obtained from the same sample, sequenced in a study of T cells in localized non-small cell lung cancer. The method was immunoSEQ multiplex PCR; TCRdb's version includes in-frame clones alone and lacks a portion of them. The table has tens of thousands of clones, roughly 89% seen once. Sequenced here: peripheral blood, sampled before any cancer treatment. The receptors derive from a male donor older than 55 with stage III squamous cell lung carcinoma.

The chain couples TRBV7-2 to TRBJ2-7; D is unresolved. The V and J ends lost 4 bases and 3 bases respectively, with 4 bases between them. The CDR3 extends over 11 amino acids. The germline gives CDR1 SGHTA, CDR2 FQGNSA. CDR3 DNA: TGTGCCAGCAGCTATTACTACGAGCAGTACTTC. Translated, it gives CASSYYYEQYF.

This clone turned up a few times. The CDR3: CATSRGGGTSSYEQYF. The CDR3 bases are TGTGCCACCAGCAGAGGGGGGGGGACGTCATCCTACGAGCAGTACTTC. The chain uses TRBV15 and TRBJ2-7, with TRBD2 matching 7 bases. This CDR3 is 16 amino acids long. Germline loops: CDR1 LNHNV, CDR2 YYDKDF (reference sequence). J gave up 1 base and V 1 base, and 7 bases lay outside the gene matches.

The rearrangement joins TRBV30 to TRBJ1-4; no firm D call. The germline V gene encodes CDR1 GTSNPN and CDR2 SVGIG (reference sequence). This CDR3 is 12 amino acids long. V lost 3 bases to trimming and J lost 8 bases, with 10 bases between them. In DNA form, the CDR3 reads TGTGCCTGGAGCCCCTCACTAGAAAAACTGTTTTTT. Protein product: CAWSPSLEKLFF.

The rearrangement uses TRBV7-3 and TRBJ2-1; D is perhaps TRBD2 (5 bases). V was trimmed by 2 bases and J by 9 bases, leaving 17 bases between them. From germline, CDR1 is SGHTA and CDR2 FQGTGA. The CDR3 contains 15 residues. CDR3 amino acids: CASSLFAGPLSEQFF. The CDR3 DNA is TGTGCCAGCAGCTTATTCGCGGGCCCTTTGAGTGAGCAGTTCTTC.

The chain combines TRBV29-1 with TRBJ2-5; 12 bases align to TRBD2. Trimming cost V 4 bases and J 6 bases; bases outside gene matches: 3. Germline V gene sequence: CDR1 SQVTM, CDR2 ANQGSEA. This CDR3 comprises 13 residues. In DNA form, the CDR3 reads TGCAGCGTTGGACTAGCGGGAGCAAAGACCCAGTACTTC. Protein sequence: CSVGLAGAKTQYF.

This chain joins TRBV27 and TRBJ2-3; 7 nucleotides match TRBD2. The CDR3 extends over 19 amino acids. Germline CDR1 is MNHEY and CDR2 is SMNVEV (reference sequence). The trim removed 3 bases at V and 0 bases at J, leaving 15 bases unmatched. DNA of the CDR3: TGTGCCAGCAGTTTGCGGGGGAGGGCCGACTATAGTAGCACAGATACGCAGTATTTT. It translates to CASSLRGRADYSSTDTQYF.

The rearrangement uses TRBV7-2 and TRBJ2-7; the D gene is possibly TRBD2 (7 bases). The CDR3 has 14 amino acids. CDR1 and CDR2 from the germline V gene are SGHTA and FQGNSA. Trimming shortened V by 5 bases and J by 4 bases, and 15 bases separated the two germline ends. The CDR3 reads CASSGGGASYEQYF. CDR3 in DNA: TGTGCCAGCAGCGGTGGGGGGGCTTCGTACGAGCAGTACTTC.

The genes are TRBV5-6 and TRBJ2-2, with TRBD2 matching over 8 bases. Germline V gives CDR1 SGHDT, CDR2 YYEEEE. The CDR3 length is 13 residues. Unmatched junction bases numbered 3, after V lost 5 bases and J lost 6 bases. CDR3 sequence: CASRRTSSGELFF. CDR3 DNA: TGTGCCAGCAGACGGACTAGCTCCGGGGAGCTGTTTTTT. The full variable domain, completed using reference TRBV5-6 and TRBJ2-2, is DAGVTQSPTHLIKTRGQQVTLRCSPKSGHDTVSWYQQALGQGPQFIFQYYEEEERQRGNFPDRFSGHQFPNYSSELNVNALLLGDSALYLCASRRTSSGELFFGEGSRLTVL.

This sequence joins TRBV5-1 and TRBJ1-2, with 8 positions matching TRBD1. Losses at the gene ends were 4 bases for V and 4 bases for J; bases not matched to a gene: 6. The germline gives CDR1 SGHRS, CDR2 YFSETQ. The CDR3 runs to 14 residues. The CDR3 reads CASSVIGQGYGYTF. The CDR3 nucleotides read TGCGCCAGCAGCGTGATCGGACAGGGCTATGGCTACACCTTC.

This clone was seen only a few times. The V and J genes are TRBV7-9 and TRBJ1-4; D not resolved. The CDR3 contains 13 residues. Germline V gene lookup returns CDR1 SEHNR and CDR2 FQNEAQ (reference sequence). The V end lost 7 bases, the J end lost 8 bases, and 14 bases lay between the germline ends. The CDR3 here is CASTYPTDEKLFF. As DNA, the CDR3 is TGTGCCAGCACCTATCCCACGGACGAAAAACTGTTTTTT. Filled out from reference TRBV7-9 and TRBJ1-4, the complete variable domain reads DTGVSQNPRHKITKRGQNVTFRCDPISEHNRLYWYRQTLGQGPEFLTYFQNEAQLEKSRLLSDRFSAERPKGSFSTLEIQRTEQGDSAMYLCASTYPTDEKLFFGSGTQLSVL.

J is TRBJ1-2 and V is TRBV5-1; D remains ambiguous. CDR1 is SGHRS, CDR2 YFSETQ, per germline. Trimming pared 4 bases from V and 6 bases from J, leaving 25 bases between. The CDR3 length is 17 residues. The CDR3 DNA follows: TGCGCCAGCAGCCCTAGGGCGGATTGGACCCCTGGGAATGGCTACACCTTC. Its translation: CASSPRADWTPGNGYTF. Using reference TRBV5-1 and TRBJ1-2 for the parts outside the CDR3, the full variable domain is KAGVTQTPRYLIKTRGQQVTLSCSPISGHRSVSWYQQTPGQGLQFLFEYFSETQRNKGNFPGRFSGRQFSNSRSEMNVSTLELGDSALYLCASSPRADWTPGNGYTFGSGTRLTVV.

The gene calls are TRBV5-5 and TRBJ1-3; no clear D gene. From germline, CDR1 is SGHKS and CDR2 YYEKEE (reference sequence). Between the trimmed V and J ends, which lost 0 bases and 0 bases, there was a span of 7 bases. The CDR3 is 15 amino acids. This CDR3 is CASSLAWSSGNTIYF. The CDR3 DNA reads as TGTGCCAGCAGCTTGGCTTGGAGCTCTGGAAACACCATATATTTT. The full variable domain, its missing parts supplied by reference TRBV5-5 and TRBJ1-3, is DAGVTQSPTHLIKTRGQQVTLRCSPISGHKSVSWYQQVLGQGPQFIFQYYEKEERGRGNFPDRFSARQFPNYSSELNVNALLLGDSALYLCASSLAWSSGNTIYFGEGSWLTVV.

The chain has TRBV27 and TRBJ1-1; D unresolved. Trimming took 3 bases from V and 1 from J, leaving 12 bases between them. CDR3 size: 15 residues. Germline assignment: CDR1 MNHEY and CDR2 SMNVEV (reference sequence). This chain's CDR3 is CASSFGVAGNTEAFF. For the CDR3, the DNA is TGTGCCAGCAGTTTCGGAGTAGCGGGGAACACTGAAGCTTTCTTT.

The chain employs TRBV7-3 and TRBJ2-6; a possible D gene is TRBD1 (5 bases). From germline, CDR1 is SGHTA and CDR2 FQGTGA. This CDR3 is 19 amino acids long. Trimming pared 1 base from V and 0 bases from J, leaving 16 bases between. In nucleotides, the CDR3 is TGTGCCAGCAGCTTAATAACAGGCCCCCCAACCTCTGGGGCCAACGTCCTGACTTTC. The encoded protein is CASSLITGPPTSGANVLTF.

V and J are TRBV5-1 and TRBJ1-1, with D uncertain. The CDR3 contains 13 residues. Trimming stripped 0 bases from V and 5 bases from J, with 8 bases between. Germline-derived CDR1 and CDR2 are SGHRS and YFSETQ. The CDR3 sequence is CASSLDRGTEAFF. The CDR3 coding sequence is TGCGCCAGCAGCTTGGATCGAGGGACTGAAGCTTTCTTT.

The chain has TRBV15 and TRBJ2-7, with D perhaps TRBD2 (5 bases). Per the germline V gene, CDR1 is LNHNV and CDR2 is YYDKDF (reference sequence). This CDR3 comprises 13 residues. CDR3 sequence reads: CASGWMGSYEQYF. In nucleotides, the CDR3 is TGTGCATCGGGATGGATGGGTTCCTACGAGCAGTACTTC.

The gene calls are TRBV5-4 and TRBJ2-7; D is possibly TRBD1 (5 bases). Trimming pared 5 bases from V and 9 bases from J, leaving 24 bases between. The germline V gene has CDR1 SGHNT and CDR2 YYREEE (reference sequence). The CDR3 loop spans 15 amino acids. For the CDR3, the DNA is TGTGCCAGCAGTGTTCAAGGACACGGAGAGGTGGGGCAGTACTTC. Translated: CASSVQGHGEVGQYF.

A few counts support this clone. This rearrangement joins TRBV30 to TRBJ2-1; D perhaps matches TRBD1 (5 bases). The length of the CDR3 is 10 residues. CDR1 and CDR2 from the germline V gene are GTSNPN and SVGIG (reference sequence). CDR3 nucleotide sequence: TGTGCGGGGCAGGAGAATGAGCAGTTCTTC. Translating it yields CAGQENEQFF.

The chain combines TRBV2 with TRBJ1-2, with TRBD1 matching over 7 bases. The CDR3 loop spans 16 amino acids. V was clipped by 4 bases and J by 4 bases; unmatched bases: 12. The germline V gene encodes CDR1 SNHLY and CDR2 FYNNEI. The CDR3 protein is CASSVRGAGGSYGYTF. CDR3 DNA: TGTGCCAGCAGTGTAAGAGGGGCAGGGGGGAGCTATGGCTACACCTTC.

CDR3 protein: CASSVDASGGRGYGYTF. Here the CDR3 DNA reads TGTGCCAGCAGCGTAGACGCCTCGGGGGGGCGAGGGTATGGCTACACCTTC. The rearrangement joins TRBV9 to TRBJ1-2, with D possibly being TRBD1 (6 bases). This CDR3 region has 17 residues. Germline V gene data show CDR1 as SGDLS and CDR2 as YYNGEE. V was clipped by 0 bases and J by 5 bases, with 20 bases between them.

The CDR3 spells CASSLTSRGEQYF. CDR3 bases: TGTGCCAGCAGCTTAACTTCCCGAGGCGAGCAGTACTTC. The chain is built from TRBV7-3 and TRBJ2-7; D is unclear. V was shortened by 0 bases and J by 6 bases, with 9 bases between the two germline ends. This CDR3 spans 13 amino acids. The germline CDR1 and CDR2 sequences are SGHTA and FQGTGA.

The chain joins TRBV5-5 to TRBJ1-5; D is ambiguous. The CDR3 runs 17 residues. Trimming took 1 base from V and 0 from J, leaving 14 bases between them. Per the germline V gene, CDR1 is SGHKS and CDR2 is YYEKEE (reference sequence). CDR3 amino acids: CASSLMANPNSNQPQHF. The CDR3 nucleotides read TGTGCCAGCAGCTTGATGGCGAATCCTAATAGCAATCAGCCCCAGCATTTT. The whole variable domain, filled in from reference TRBV5-5 and TRBJ1-5, reads DAGVTQSPTHLIKTRGQQVTLRCSPISGHKSVSWYQQVLGQGPQFIFQYYEKEERGRGNFPDRFSARQFPNYSSELNVNALLLGDSALYLCASSLMANPNSNQPQHFGDGTRLSIL.

The chain couples TRBV5-5 to TRBJ2-1; D is possibly TRBD1 or TRBD2 (7 bases each). Germline values: CDR1 SGHKS, CDR2 YYEKEE (reference sequence). V was pared by 4 bases and J by 0 bases, with 11 bases between. The CDR3 covers 15 residues. CDR3 in DNA: TGTGCCAGCAGCCGGGGGGACAGCTCCTACAATGAGCAGTTCTTC. Protein product: CASSRGDSSYNEQFF.

The chain has TRBV11-3 and TRBJ2-7, with 10 bases lining up with TRBD1. Trimming cost V 2 bases and J 6 bases; bases outside gene matches: 4. Germline CDR1 is SGHNT and CDR2 is YENEEA. This CDR3 is 14 amino acids long. The CDR3 DNA sequence: TGTGCCAGCAGCTTAACCGGGACAGGGGTCGAGCAGTACTTC. Protein product: CASSLTGTGVEQYF.

V is TRBV2 and J is TRBJ1-2; D is unclear. Trimming pared 1 base from V and 1 base from J, leaving 7 bases between. The germline CDR1 and CDR2 sequences are SNHLY and FYNNEI. This CDR3 has 14 amino acids. The CDR3 DNA reads TGTGCCAGCAGTGAAGGTACTGGTAACTATGGCTACACCTTC. This translates into CASSEGTGNYGYTF.

This clone came up once. This rearrangement joins TRBV25-1 to TRBJ2-5; D is ambiguous. V lost 6 bases, J lost 5 bases, and 7 bases lay in between. Germline V gene lookup returns CDR1 MGHDK and CDR2 SYGVNS. CDR3 length equals 11 residues. The CDR3 DNA reads TGTGCCAGCAGCTTGAGGGAGACCCAGTACTTC. Protein sequence: CASSLRETQYF.

Turning to this clone: Germline is not matched at one junction end, which may reflect a read error. This chain connects TRBV5-3 to TRBJ2-7; D perhaps matches TRBD1 (6 bases). TRBV5-3 is marked as an open reading frame, function uncertain. The CDR3 covers 13 residues. The CDR3 sequence is CASSLGTGYEQYF. CDR3 coding DNA: TGTGCCAGCAGCTTGGGAACAGGGTACGAGCAGTACTTC.

The rearrangement uses TRBV30 and TRBJ1-2; no clear D. The germline CDR1 and CDR2 sequences are GTSNPN and SVGIG (reference sequence). V lost 0 bases and J lost 4, with 15 bases in between. The CDR3 has 15 residues. This chain's CDR3 is CAWSVSGGHFYGYTF. The CDR3 nucleotides read TGTGCCTGGAGTGTATCCGGCGGGCATTTCTATGGCTACACCTTC.

CDR3: CASSTPRVGRGRAEQFF. The CDR3 DNA follows: TGTGCCAGCAGCACCCCCCGGGTAGGCAGGGGGCGAGCTGAGCAGTTCTTC. The genes are TRBV5-6 and TRBJ2-1, with 8 bases aligning to TRBD1. Trimming took 4 bases from V and 9 from J; bases not matched to a gene: 18. Germline lookup yields CDR1 SGHDT and CDR2 YYEEEE. The CDR3 runs to 17 residues. The whole variable domain, remainder taken from reference TRBV5-6 and TRBJ2-1, is DAGVTQSPTHLIKTRGQQVTLRCSPKSGHDTVSWYQQALGQGPQFIFQYYEEEERQRGNFPDRFSGHQFPNYSSELNVNALLLGDSALYLCASSTPRVGRGRAEQFFGPGTRLTVL.

This clone is medium-sized. The chain is built from TRBV2 and TRBJ1-1; no reliable D call. The CDR3 extends over 14 amino acids. Looked up from germline, CDR1 is SNHLY and CDR2 is FYNNEI. The V end lost 8 bases, the J end lost 2 bases, and 15 bases lay between the germline ends. CDR3 amino acids: CASSPTTLNTEAFF. The CDR3 region has the DNA TGTGCCAGCTCGCCAACGACCCTCAACACTGAAGCTTTCTTT. The full variable domain, its missing parts supplied by reference TRBV2 and TRBJ1-1, is EPEVTQTPSHQVTQMGQEVILRCVPISNHLYFYWYRQILGQKVEFLVSFYNNEISEKSEIFDDQFSVERPDGSNFTLKIRSTKLEDSAMYFCASSPTTLNTEAFFGQGTRLTVV.

CDR3 bases: TGTGCCAGCAGCTTATCGGGAGGGGACCGAGAGACCCAGTACTTC. Its protein product is CASSLSGGDRETQYF. V gene TRBV7-3 combines with J gene TRBJ2-5; 8 bases are a match to TRBD2. CDR3 length: 15 residues. Germline-derived CDR1 and CDR2 are SGHTA and FQGTGA. Trimming cost V 2 bases and J 4 bases; bases outside gene matches: 6.